Here is one TCR beta chain with its context. These data originate in a study of blood T cell repertoires in COVID-19. Across the whole study: Whether acute or convalescent, the COVID-19 samples came from the United States, Italy and Spain. Sample material is recorded as cDNA or gDNA derived from T cells, B-cell-depleted T cells, or PBMCs.

Using immunoSEQ multiplex PCR, the repertoire was profiled, and TCRdb retains in-frame clones only, with some absent. In the table there are roughly 150,000 clones, roughly 90% of which are singletons. Trimming stripped 4 bases from V and 2 bases from J, with 8 bases between. The CDR3 sequence is 14 residues long. Germline V gives CDR1 MNHEY, CDR2 SMNVEV (reference sequence). The source is a man aged 55 to 70 with acute or convalescent COVID-19. The chain is built from TRBV27 and TRBJ2-2; perhaps TRBD1 as D (5 bases). Sequenced sample: peripheral blood. CDR3 in DNA: TGTGCCAGCAGTTATGACAGTAACACCGGGGAGCTGTTTTTT. Translation gives CASSYDSNTGELFF.